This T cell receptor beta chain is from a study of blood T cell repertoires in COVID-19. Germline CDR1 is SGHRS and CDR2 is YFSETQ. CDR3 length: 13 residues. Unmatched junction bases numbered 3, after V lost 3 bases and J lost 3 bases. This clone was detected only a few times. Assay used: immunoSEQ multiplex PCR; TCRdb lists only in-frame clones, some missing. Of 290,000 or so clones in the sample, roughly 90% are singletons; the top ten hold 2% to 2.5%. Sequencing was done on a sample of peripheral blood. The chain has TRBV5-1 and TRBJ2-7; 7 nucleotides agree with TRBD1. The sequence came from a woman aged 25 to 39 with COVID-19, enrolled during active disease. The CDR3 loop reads CASSSTGYYEQYF. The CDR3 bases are TGCGCCAGCAGCTCGACAGGGTACTACGAGCAGTACTTC. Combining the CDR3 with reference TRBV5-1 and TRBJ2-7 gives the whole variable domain KAGVTQTPRYLIKTRGQQVTLSCSPISGHRSVSWYQQTPGQGLQFLFEYFSETQRNKGNFPGRFSGRQFSNSRSEMNVSTLELGDSALYLCASSSTGYYEQYFGPGTRLTVT.